This T cell receptor (beta chain) was recorded in a study of glioma-infiltrating T cells. Study-wide findings and caveats: Only very few CDR3 sequences appeared in both tissue and blood.

Points on this clonotype: Antigen: not known. Germline is not matched at one junction end, which may reflect a read error.

The length of the CDR3 is 15 residues. CDR1 is SSHAT and CDR2 is FNYEAQ in the germline V gene (reference sequence). Amplification of TCR alpha and beta CDR3 regions from RNA used iRepertoire nested multiplex PCR. For one-step reverse transcription and amplification, about 90-450 ng of tissue mRNA or PBMC total RNA was used. TCRdb independently ran MiXCR on the multiplex PCR reads; one entry per CDR3 protein. The sample yields over 130,000 distinct CDR3 sequences, about 39% seen once. What was sequenced was glioma tissue, nonneoplastic brain tissue, or PBMCs (not recorded which). The J gene is TRBJ2-3, the V gene TRBV7-7; D perhaps matches TRBD2 (6 bases). The TCR was taken from a human donor with low-grade glioma or glioblastoma, undergoing nonglioma brain surgery, or in good health (not recorded which). CDR3 loop: CASSLGGDSTDTQYF. The CDR3 DNA reads as TGTGCTAGCAGCTTAGGAGGGGATAGCACAGATACGCAGTATTTT.